The sequence of this T cell receptor (beta chain) was determined in a study of technical replicates of blood from several donors. Data came from immunoSEQ multiplex PCR; TCRdb stores just in-frame clones and leaves some out. The sample lists roughly 76,000 clones, 80% to 90% occurring once. CDR3 length: 18 residues. The sequenced material came from PBMCs. The TCR was taken from a human donor in good health. Some clones in this sample may be carry-over from other donors' samples. The chain links TRBV21-1 to TRBJ2-7; the D call of TRBD1 is as the table states it, not checked on the DNA. TRBV21-1 is described as a pseudogene. CDR3 loop: CASSKAGVRDRGLYEQYF. DNA of the CDR3: TGTGCCAGCAGCAAAGCCGGGGTGAGGGACAGGGGCTTGTACGAGCAGTACTTC.